These 9 T cell receptor beta chains share one sample of origin, sequenced in a study of blood T cells in healthy people across ages. A second about 6 to 11 cycle PCR used barcoded and J-beta primers. One entry per CDR3 protein, called by TCRdb with MiXCR from the 5' RACE reads. The sample yields 650,000 to 1,000,000 distinct CDR3 sequences, roughly 40% seen once. The sequencing sample was made of blood. The receptors shown here come from a man younger than 35 in good health.

The chain is built from TRBV6-2 or TRBV6-3 and TRBJ2-1; 7 nucleotides line up with TRBD1. Germline assignment: CDR1 MNHEY and CDR2 SVGEGT. V shed 6 bases, J shed 13 bases, and the junction held 12 bases outside the gene matches. There are 13 residues in the CDR3. CDR3 DNA sequence: TGTGCCAGCAGCACTACAGGGGAAGAGACCCAGTTCTTC. Protein sequence: CASSTTGEETQFF.

This clonotype was found a few times. The chain carries TRBV28 and TRBJ1-2; TRBD1 is a possible D gene (6 bases). Trimming left V 8 bases short and J 5 bases short, with 21 bases between. The CDR3 has 15 amino acids. Germline values: CDR1 MDHEN, CDR2 SYDVKM. The CDR3: CASSPRGGASYGYTF. The CDR3 DNA follows: TGTGCCAGCTCCCCTAGGGGGGGCGCGTCTTATGGCTACACCTTC.

This clonotype was seen repeatedly, ten times or more. The DNA for the CDR3 is TGTGCCAGCAGCGAAGACAGGGCCTTGGGCTATGGCTACACCTTC. Its protein product is CASSEDRALGYGYTF. The genes are TRBV7-2 and TRBJ1-2; 7 bases are shared with TRBD1. CDR1 and CDR2 (germline): SGHTA, FQGNSA. The trim removed 5 bases at V and 4 bases at J, leaving 10 bases unmatched. The CDR3 is 15 amino acids.

The V call is TRBV12-3 or TRBV12-4, the J call TRBJ1-4, with D unresolved. The CDR3 has 11 residues. V was clipped by 8 bases and J by 5 bases, with 6 bases between them. The CDR3 loop is CASGLNEKLFF. CDR3 in DNA: TGTGCCAGCGGGTTAAATGAAAAACTGTTTTTT.

The genes are TRBV20-1 and TRBJ2-3, with 9 bases that match TRBD2. In germline, CDR1 is DFQATT, CDR2 SNEGSKA (reference sequence). V gave up 0 bases and J gave up 5 bases; unmatched junction bases: 3. This CDR3 is 14 amino acids long. CDR3 sequence (DNA): TGCAGTGCTAGAGATAGGCGGGAGGGAGATACGCAGTATTTT. As protein: CSARDRREGDTQYF.

The rearrangement links TRBV30 to TRBJ2-7, with D possibly matching TRBD1 (7 bases). V was shortened by 5 bases and J by 3 bases, with 14 bases between the two germline ends. CDR1 and CDR2 (germline): GTSNPN, SVGIG (reference sequence). The CDR3 has 13 amino acids. The CDR3 protein is CAWGGDRYYEQYF. The CDR3 DNA reads TGTGCCTGGGGCGGGGACAGATACTACGAGCAGTACTTC. The full variable domain, with the rest looked up from reference TRBV30 and TRBJ2-7, is SQTIHQWPATLVQPVGSPLSLECTVEGTSNPNLYWYRQAAGRGLQLLFYSVGIGQISSEVPQNLSASRPQDRQFILSSKKLLLSDSGFYLCAWGGDRYYEQYFGPGTRLTVT.

The chain is built from TRBV20-1 and TRBJ1-4; D gene uncertain. From germline, CDR1 is DFQATT and CDR2 SNEGSKA (reference sequence). This CDR3 comprises 15 residues. Trimming removed 0 bases from V and 4 bases from J, with 12 bases in between. The CDR3 region has the DNA TGCAGTGCTAGAGACCTCCGAGATCTTAATGAAAAACTGTTTTTT. This sequence encodes CSARDLRDLNEKLFF.

In its sample, this clonotype was seen a few times. This chain links TRBV5-1 with TRBJ1-2; D gene uncertain. Trimming removed 4 bases at V and 0 bases at J, with 10 bases between. Looked up from germline, CDR1 is SGHRS and CDR2 is YFSETQ. CDR3 length: 14 residues. The CDR3 DNA sequence: TGCGCCAGCAGCGTCCCGGATACTAACTATGGCTACACCTTC. This gives the protein CASSVPDTNYGYTF.

The chain joins TRBV4-2 to TRBJ2-7, with D tentatively TRBD1 (5 bases). V was shortened by 5 bases and J by 0 bases, with 11 bases between the two germline ends. Germline V lookup: CDR1 LGHNA, CDR2 YNFKEQ. This CDR3 contains 14 residues. Written as DNA, the CDR3 is TGTGCCAGCAGCTTACAGGTCCTCTCCTACGAGCAGTACTTC. This encodes CASSLQVLSYEQYF.